This TCR beta chain is drawn from a study of OX40 agonist ivuxolimab in advanced cancers. Looking at the study overall: Of mixed ages from about 23 to 79 and averaging approximately 60 years, the group was over 80% male. Findings and limits, study-wide: In the 0.1-3.0 mg/kg groups, partial responders showed among the lowest expansion. There were, on average, more expanded clones in CD8+ T cells than in CD4+.

Here immunoSEQ multiplex PCR was the method, and the copy in TCRdb shows in-frame clones only, minus some. The sample carries 53,000 or so clones, about 88% recorded once. V was trimmed by 3 bases and J by 2 bases, leaving 14 bases between them. Germline V gene data show CDR1 as SNHLY and CDR2 as FYNNEI. The CDR3 spans 17 residues. As regards this clone: The antigen remains undetermined.

Sampling of blood occurred at baseline, cycle 4 day 1, and cycle 7 day 1. The V and J genes are TRBV2 and TRBJ1-6, with no clear D. The sample here was CD4+ or CD8+ T cells sorted from blood, taken in a trial of the OX40 agonist ivuxolimab. The source of this sequence is an adult with an advanced solid tumor such as melanoma, head and neck, liver or kidney cancer. The DNA of the CDR3 is TGTGCCAGCAGTGAGCTGGGAGGAAGGACCTATAATTCACCCCTCCACTTT. This translates into CASSELGGRTYNSPLHF.